This TCR beta chain was sequenced for a study of T cell repertoires in cytomegalovirus infection. Study details: Public TCR beta signatures marked donors with CMV infection and the matching HLA. Points from the study as a whole: Predominance within the ex vivo response was attributable to HLA-C-restricted CMV-specific TCR beta clonotypes. Cumulative public TCR beta family frequency identified carriers of CMV plus the relevant HLA.

Each CDR3 protein is one row after TCRdb ran MiXCR on the reads. The sample holds 100,000 or so distinct CDR3 sequences, 16% seen once. This clonotype was seen ten or more times. Its matching antigen is unknown. Germline CDR1 is SGHTA and CDR2 is FQGNSA. CDR3 length equals 15 residues. V was pared by 0 bases and J by 6 bases, with 1 base of the junction left unmatched. This sequence originates from a human donor in good health (CMV status not recorded). Some clones in this sample may be carry-over from other donors' samples. Material for sequencing was PBMCs. The J gene is TRBJ1-6, the V gene TRBV7-2; the match to TRBD1 covers 8 bases. The CDR3 DNA is TGTGCCAGCAGCTTAGCGACAGGGGTTAATTCACCCCTCCACTTT. This gives the protein CASSLATGVNSPLHF.